These T cell receptor beta chains were read from a single sample in a study of cytomegalovirus exposure and HLA in healthy donors. Using immunoSEQ multiplex PCR, the repertoire was profiled, and TCRdb retains in-frame clones only, with some absent. There are some 190,000 clones in the sample; under 85% occur only once, and 1.5% to 2% lies in the top ten. The sample consisted of PBMCs. Every receptor here comes from a woman aged 18-30 years in good health and CMV-seronegative. The CDR3 runs from the conserved cysteine through the conserved F or W. A D gene is named only where the DNA matches it firmly. Clone size appears in some rows only: once, few, many, or a class for an expanded clone.

clone size | J gene | D gene | V gene | CDR3 protein | CDR3 DNA
NA | TRBJ2-1 | NA | TRBV27 | CASSLRGYNEQFF | TGTGCCAGCAGTTTACGAGGGTACAATGAGCAGTTCTTC
NA | TRBJ1-1 | NA | TRBV28 | CASSLTGGTEAFF | TGTGCCAGCAGTTTAACGGGGGGGACTGAAGCTTTCTTT
NA | TRBJ2-7 | TRBD1 | TRBV19 | CASSIGGRGLYEQYF | TGTGCCAGTAGTATTGGGGGCAGGGGGCTGTACGAGCAGTACTTC
NA | TRBJ1-1 | TRBD1 | TRBV7-2 | CASSPRGDGTEAFF | TGTGCCAGCAGCCCCAGGGGGGATGGCACTGAAGCTTTCTTT
NA | TRBJ1-1 | NA | TRBV28 | CASTSVRGASEAFF | TGTGCCAGCACCTCGGTAAGGGGCGCCTCTGAAGCTTTCTTT
once | TRBJ1-6 | TRBD1 | TRBV5-4 | CASEIGGGQANSPLHF | TGTGCCAGCGAAATCGGCGGGGGACAGGCGAATTCACCCCTCCACTTT
NA | TRBJ1-2 | TRBD1 | TRBV28 | CASSSGGGYGYTF | TGTGCCAGCAGCTCAGGGGGCGGCTATGGCTACACCTTC
NA | TRBJ2-2 | NA | TRBV5-1 | CASSLVRGASTGELFF | TGCGCAAGCAGCTTAGTCCGGGGGGCGAGTACCGGGGAGCTGTTTTTT
few | TRBJ1-1 | NA | TRBV21-1 | CASPRCVSTEAFF | TGTGCCAGCCCCAGGTGCGTCAGCACTGAAGCTTTCTTT
NA | TRBJ1-2 | NA | TRBV29-1 | CSVGLRDYGYTF | TGCAGCGTTGGGCTGCGGGACTATGGCTACACCTTC
NA | TRBJ2-3 | TRBD2 | TRBV28 | CASTKSGRADTQYF | TGTGCCAGTACCAAGAGCGGGAGGGCAGATACGCAGTATTTT
once | TRBJ1-2 | TRBD1 | TRBV28 | CASSPQGQGYYGYTF | TGTGCCAGCAGTCCGCAGGGACAGGGATACTATGGCTACACCTTC
NA | TRBJ2-1 | TRBD2 | TRBV28 | CASSPREGSYNEQFF | TGTGCCAGCAGTCCCCGGGAGGGCTCCTACAATGAGCAGTTCTTC
NA | TRBJ2-7 | NA | TRBV7-8 | CASSFDSLYEQYF | TGTGCCAGCAGCTTCGACAGCCTCTACGAGCAGTACTTC
NA | TRBJ1-1 | TRBD1 | TRBV28 | CASSYDRGAFF | TGTGCCAGCAGTTACGACAGGGGAGCTTTCTTT